This TCR beta chain was observed in a study of T-cell reconstitution after alpha-beta-depleted transplantation in children. Unique molecular identifiers were incorporated during preparation of the TCRbeta library. TCRdb reprocessed the PCR reads with MiXCR, giving one entry per CDR3 protein. The sample includes 400,000 to 500,000 distinct CDR3 sequences, approximately 11% of them seen just once. This sequence was found in a human donor who donated a stem cell graft to a child with acute myeloid leukemia. The sequences come from PBMCs from the stem cell graft donor, collected from the stem cell graft.

The CDR3 protein is CASSYLGGSSYEQYF. The CDR3 nucleotides are TGTGCCAGCAGTTACTTGGGCGGGAGCTCCTACGAGCAGTACTTC. The rearrangement uses TRBV6-2 or TRBV6-3 and TRBJ2-7, with 7 bases aligning to TRBD2. The CDR3 contains 15 residues. The ends lost 1 base at V and 0 bases at J; junction bases unmatched: 3. Looked up from germline, CDR1 is MNHEY and CDR2 is SVGEGT.